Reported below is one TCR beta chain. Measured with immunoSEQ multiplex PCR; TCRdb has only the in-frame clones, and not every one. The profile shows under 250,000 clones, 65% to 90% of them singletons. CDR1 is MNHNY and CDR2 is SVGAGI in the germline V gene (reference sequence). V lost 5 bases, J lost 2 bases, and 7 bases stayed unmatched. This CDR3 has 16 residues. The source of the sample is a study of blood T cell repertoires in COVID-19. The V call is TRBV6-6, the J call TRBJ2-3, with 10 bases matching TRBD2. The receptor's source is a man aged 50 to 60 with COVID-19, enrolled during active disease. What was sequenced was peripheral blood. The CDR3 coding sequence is TGTGCCAGCAGTCAATCTAGCGGGGGTGACACAGATACGCAGTATTTT. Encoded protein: CASSQSSGGDTDTQYF.